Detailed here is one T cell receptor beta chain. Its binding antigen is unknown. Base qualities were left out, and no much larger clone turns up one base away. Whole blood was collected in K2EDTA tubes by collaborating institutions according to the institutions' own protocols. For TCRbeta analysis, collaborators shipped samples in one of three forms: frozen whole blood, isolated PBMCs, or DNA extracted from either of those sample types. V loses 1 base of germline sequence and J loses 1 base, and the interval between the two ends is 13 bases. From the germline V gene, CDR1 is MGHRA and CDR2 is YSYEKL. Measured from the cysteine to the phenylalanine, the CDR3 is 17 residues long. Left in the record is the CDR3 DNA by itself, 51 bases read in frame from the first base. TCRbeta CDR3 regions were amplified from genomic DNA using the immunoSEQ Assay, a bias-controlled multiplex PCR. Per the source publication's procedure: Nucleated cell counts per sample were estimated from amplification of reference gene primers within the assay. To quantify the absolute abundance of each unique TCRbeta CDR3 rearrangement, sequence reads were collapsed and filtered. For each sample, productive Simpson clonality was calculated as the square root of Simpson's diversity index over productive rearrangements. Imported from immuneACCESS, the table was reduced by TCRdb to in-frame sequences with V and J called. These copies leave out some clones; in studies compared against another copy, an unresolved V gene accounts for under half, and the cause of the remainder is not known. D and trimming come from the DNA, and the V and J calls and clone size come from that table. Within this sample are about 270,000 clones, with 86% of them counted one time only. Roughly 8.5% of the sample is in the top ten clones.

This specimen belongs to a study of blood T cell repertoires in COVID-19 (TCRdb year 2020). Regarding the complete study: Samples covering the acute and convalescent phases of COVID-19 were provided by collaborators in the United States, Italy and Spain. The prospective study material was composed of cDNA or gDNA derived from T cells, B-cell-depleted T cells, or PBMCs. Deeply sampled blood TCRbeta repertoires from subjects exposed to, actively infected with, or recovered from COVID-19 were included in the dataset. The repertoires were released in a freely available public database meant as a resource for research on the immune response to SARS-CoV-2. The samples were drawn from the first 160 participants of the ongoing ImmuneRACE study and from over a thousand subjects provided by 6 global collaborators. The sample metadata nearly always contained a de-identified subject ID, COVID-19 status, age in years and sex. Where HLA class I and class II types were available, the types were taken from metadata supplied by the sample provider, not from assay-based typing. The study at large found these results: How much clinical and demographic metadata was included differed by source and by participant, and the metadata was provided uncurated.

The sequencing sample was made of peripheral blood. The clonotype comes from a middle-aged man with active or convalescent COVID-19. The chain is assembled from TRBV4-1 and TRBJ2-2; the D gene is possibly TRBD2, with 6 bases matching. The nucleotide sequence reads TGCGCCAGCAGCCAAGGGGTTAGCGGTATGAACACCGGGGAGCTGTTTTTT. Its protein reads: CASSQGVSGMNTGELFF.